This TCR beta chain was recorded in a study of blood T cell repertoires in COVID-19. This clone was seen more than once but under ten times. This table comes from immunoSEQ multiplex PCR, and its TCRdb copy is limited to in-frame clones, with some not included. Counted here are around 80,000 clones, less than 85% occurring once; the ten biggest clones make up 4% to 6%. CDR3 length: 17 residues. Trimming took 0 bases from V and 0 from J, leaving 14 bases between them. CDR1 is MGHRA, CDR2 YSYEKL, per germline. The chain uses TRBV4-1 and TRBJ1-2; D remains unclear. Material: peripheral blood. The sequence came from a woman in her 70s with acute or convalescent COVID-19. Here the CDR3 reads CASSQDRRRSPNYGYTF. The CDR3 DNA follows: TGCGCCAGCAGCCAAGATCGGCGGAGGTCCCCTAACTATGGCTACACCTTC.